The 26 T cell receptor beta chains given below trace back to one sample, sequenced in a study of T cell responses to AZD1222 COVID-19 vaccine. Libraries were prepared by immunoSEQ multiplex PCR; TCRdb keeps only in-frame clonotypes and omits some of them. The sample lists 110,000 to 150,000 clones; 85% to 95% were seen once. This material consisted of peripheral blood, taken after recovery from COVID-19. These receptors originate from an adult who had recovered from COVID-19.

The rearrangement uses TRBV27 and TRBJ1-1, with D unclear. The CDR3 is 14 residues long. Deletions cut 0 bases from V and 1 base from J, with 6 bases between. In germline, CDR1 is MNHEY, CDR2 SMNVEV (reference sequence). The CDR3 DNA sequence: TGTGCCAGCAGTTTATCGTTTGGGAACACTGAAGCTTTCTTT. Protein sequence: CASSLSFGNTEAFF.

This clone has just one count. The chain recombines TRBV2 with TRBJ1-3, with D possibly TRBD1 on 6 matching bases. Germline assignment: CDR1 SNHLY and CDR2 FYNNEI. V was shortened by 6 bases and J by 3 bases, with 12 bases between the two germline ends. CDR3 length: 14 amino acids. The CDR3 sequence is CASRGGGSGNTIYF. CDR3 DNA sequence: TGTGCCAGCAGGGGCGGGGGCAGTGGAAACACCATATATTTT.

CDR3 residues: CASSRPPPHDSEQYF. The CDR3 DNA is TGCGCCAGCAGCCGCCCCCCCCCGCATGACTCCGAGCAGTACTTC. This chain joins TRBV5-1 and TRBJ2-7; no firm D call. CDR1 and CDR2 (germline): SGHRS, YFSETQ. This CDR3 has 15 amino acids. Trimming removed 4 bases from V and 6 bases from J, with 20 bases in between.

The chain carries TRBV28 and TRBJ2-7; 9 nucleotides align to TRBD1. The CDR3 contains 16 residues. The trim removed 3 bases at V and 6 bases at J, leaving 12 bases unmatched. Germline V CDR1 and CDR2: MDHEN, SYDVKM. CDR3 amino acids: CASSLDLQGALGEQYF. The CDR3 DNA follows: TGTGCCAGCAGTTTGGACCTACAGGGGGCTTTAGGCGAGCAGTACTTC.

This clone was observed a few times. This sequence joins TRBV6-2 or TRBV6-3 and TRBJ2-7; D is tentatively TRBD1 or TRBD2 (5 bases each). Germline assignment: CDR1 MNHEY and CDR2 SVGEGT. The CDR3 covers 14 residues. V dropped 6 bases and J dropped 2 bases, with 14 bases sitting between them. The CDR3 reads CASSHRGDAYEQYF. The DNA of the CDR3 is TGTGCCAGCAGCCACCGAGGGGACGCCTACGAGCAGTACTTC.

The gene calls are TRBV5-1 and TRBJ2-6; D is unclear. Germline CDR1 reads SGHRS; CDR2 reads YFSETQ. Trimming left V 2 bases short and J 0 bases short, with 6 bases between. The CDR3 has 15 amino acids. CDR3 DNA: TGCGCCAGCAGCTTTTTCGTCTCTGGGGCCAACGTCCTGACTTTC. Protein: CASSFFVSGANVLTF.

This clone was seen just once. The chain carries TRBV19 and TRBJ2-3, with D possibly TRBD1 on 6 matching bases. This CDR3 region has 15 residues. Per the germline V gene, CDR1 is LNHDA and CDR2 is SQIVND (reference sequence). Trimming left V 8 bases short and J 1 base short, with 16 bases between. Here the CDR3 reads CASAPGTPGTDTQYF. CDR3 nucleotide sequence: TGTGCCAGTGCCCCCGGGACACCAGGCACAGATACGCAGTATTTT.

The table lists this clone with a count of one. The chain couples TRBV6-5 to TRBJ1-5; 7 nucleotides line up with TRBD1. V gave up 0 bases and J gave up 5 bases; unmatched junction bases: 1. The germline V gene has CDR1 MNHEY and CDR2 SVGAGI. This CDR3 is 14 amino acids long. CDR3 nucleotide sequence: TGTGCCAGCAGTTACTCAGGGGGCTATCAGCCCCAGCATTTT. Translated: CASSYSGGYQPQHF.

The V and J genes are TRBV5-6 and TRBJ2-6; tentative D call: TRBD2 (5 bases). Trimming removed 2 bases from V and 3 bases from J, with 9 bases in between. From germline, CDR1 is SGHDT and CDR2 YYEEEE. The CDR3 length is 15 residues. Written as DNA, the CDR3 is TGTGCCAGCAGCTTCCCGGGGTTTGGGGCCAACGTCCTGACTTTC. As protein: CASSFPGFGANVLTF.

This clone is a singleton in its sample. The chain links TRBV9 to TRBJ2-1; no reliable D call. Germline CDR1 is SGDLS and CDR2 is YYNGEE. This CDR3 is 13 amino acids long. Trimming stripped 4 bases from V and 6 bases from J, with 11 bases between. CDR3: CASSPAPRNEQFF. CDR3 bases: TGTGCCAGCAGCCCCGCGCCTCGCAATGAGCAGTTCTTC.

The rearrangement uses TRBV4-1 and TRBJ2-5; D remains ambiguous. With 4 bases removed from V and 2 bases from J, the gap between germline ends came to 8 bases. This CDR3 region has 13 residues. CDR1 and CDR2 from the germline V gene are MGHRA and YSYEKL. The CDR3 nucleotides are TGCGCCAGCAGCCGAATGAGACAAGAGACCCAGTACTTC. Protein sequence: CASSRMRQETQYF.

The chain has TRBV28 and TRBJ2-1; tentatively, D is TRBD1 (7 bases). The CDR3 totals 14 residues. V dropped 4 bases and J dropped 10 bases, with 17 bases sitting between them. The germline V gene has CDR1 MDHEN and CDR2 SYDVKM. DNA of the CDR3: TGTGCCAGCAGTTCCCTTCCTCCAGGGGGGGAGCAGTTCTTC. It codes for CASSSLPPGGEQFF.

The CDR3: CAIEDRGSGAFF. In nucleotides, the CDR3 is TGTGCCATCGAGGACAGGGGAAGTGGAGCTTTCTTT. This chain links TRBV10-3 with TRBJ1-1; 9 positions match TRBD1. The CDR3 has 12 amino acids. V trimming: 8 bases; J trimming: 10 bases; junction bases outside the gene matches: 8. In germline, CDR1 is ENHRY, CDR2 SYGVKD.

The chain uses TRBV29-1 and TRBJ2-5; maybe TRBD1 (6 bases). The germline V gene has CDR1 SQVTM and CDR2 ANQGSEA. The CDR3 consists of 10 residues. With 7 bases removed from V and 5 bases from J, the gap between germline ends came to 8 bases. The CDR3 spells CSGQEETQYF. CDR3 DNA: TGCAGCGGACAGGAGGAGACCCAGTACTTC. Drawing the rest from reference TRBV29-1 and TRBJ2-5, the complete variable domain is SAVISQKPSRDICQRGTSLTIQCQVDSQVTMMFWYRQQPGQSLTLIATANQGSEATYESGFVIDKFPISRPNLTFSTLTVSNMSPEDSSIYLCSGQEETQYFGPGTRLLVL.

The table lists this clone with a count of one. The chain joins TRBV6-5 to TRBJ2-1; D not certain. From germline, CDR1 is MNHEY and CDR2 SVGAGI. V lost 7 bases, J lost 0 bases, and 13 bases lay in between. There are 15 residues in the CDR3. The CDR3 here is CASKLDHSSYNEQFF. CDR3 nucleotide sequence: TGTGCCAGCAAGTTAGATCACAGCTCCTACAATGAGCAGTTCTTC.

The chain joins TRBV18 to TRBJ1-1; D is unresolved. V lost 5 bases to trimming and J lost 1 base, with 14 bases between them. The CDR3 consists of 15 residues. Germline CDR1 is KGHSH and CDR2 is LQKENI. This CDR3 is CASSSGWGENTEAFF. DNA for the CDR3: TGTGCCAGCTCATCCGGGTGGGGTGAGAACACTGAAGCTTTCTTT.

V gene TRBV28 combines with J gene TRBJ2-4, with TRBD2 matching 11 bases. With 4 bases clipped from V and 0 bases from J, the junction kept 20 bases outside the gene matches. Germline V lookup: CDR1 MDHEN, CDR2 SYDVKM. This CDR3 spans 22 amino acids. The CDR3 DNA follows: TGTGCCAGCAGTTCCACCCCCGGGACTAGCGGAAACCAACCTATAGCCAAAAACATTCAGTACTTC. It specifies CASSSTPGTSGNQPIAKNIQYF. The whole variable domain, filled in from reference TRBV28 and TRBJ2-4, reads DVKVTQSSRYLVKRTGEKVFLECVQDMDHENMFWYRQDPGLGLRLIYFSYDVKMKEKGDIPEGYSVSREKKERFSLILESASTNQTSMYLCASSSTPGTSGNQPIAKNIQYFGAGTRLSVL.

In its sample, this clone was seen once. The V gene is TRBV27, the J gene TRBJ2-2, with D perhaps matching TRBD1 or TRBD2 (5 bases each). The CDR3 runs 11 residues. The V end lost 8 bases, the J end lost 6 bases, and 7 bases lay between the germline ends. Germline CDR1 and CDR2: MNHEY and SMNVEV (reference sequence). CDR3 bases: TGTGCCAGCGGGGGACCCGGGGAGCTGTTTTTT. This codes for CASGGPGELFF.

V and J are TRBV30 and TRBJ2-3; 12 nucleotides line up with TRBD1. The CDR3 sequence is 17 residues long. V gave up 5 bases and J gave up 3 bases; unmatched junction bases: 12. Germline V gene sequence: CDR1 GTSNPN, CDR2 SVGIG (reference sequence). The CDR3 coding sequence is TGTGCCTGGTTCTCGGGACAGGGGGCGAAGGGGACAGATACGCAGTATTTT. Its translation: CAWFSGQGAKGTDTQYF. Based on the CDR3 plus reference TRBV30 and TRBJ2-3, the full variable domain is SQTIHQWPATLVQPVGSPLSLECTVEGTSNPNLYWYRQAAGRGLQLLFYSVGIGQISSEVPQNLSASRPQDRQFILSSKKLLLSDSGFYLCAWFSGQGAKGTDTQYFGPGTRLTVL.

The chain carries TRBV5-6 and TRBJ1-1; D is unclear. Germline V gene sequence: CDR1 SGHDT, CDR2 YYEEEE. The V gene lost 4 bases and the J gene lost 9 bases, with 16 bases spanning the gap. This CDR3 region has 13 residues. CDR3 residues: CASSPIRRTQAFF. The CDR3 DNA reads TGTGCCAGCAGCCCCATTCGAAGGACGCAAGCTTTCTTT.

This chain links TRBV5-1 with TRBJ1-4; no reliable D call. The V gene's germline CDR1 is SGHRS and CDR2 YFSETQ. Trimming pared 0 bases from V and 10 bases from J, leaving 7 bases between. CDR3 length: 12 amino acids. Here the CDR3 reads CASSLVEAKLFF. CDR3 in DNA: TGCGCCAGCAGCTTGGTGGAGGCAAAACTGTTTTTT.

The chain recombines TRBV6-6 with TRBJ2-7; D is perhaps TRBD2 (7 bases). The ends were cut back, 5 bases at V and 4 bases at J, with 15 bases in the middle. CDR1 and CDR2 (germline): MNHNY, SVGAGI (reference sequence). This CDR3 comprises 14 residues. The CDR3 here is CASSGGGGSYEQYF. DNA of the CDR3: TGTGCCAGCAGTGGAGGGGGAGGGAGTTACGAGCAGTACTTC.

The chain is built from TRBV9 and TRBJ2-2, with D maybe TRBD2 (6 bases). The CDR3 runs to 15 residues. Germline CDR1 SGDLS, CDR2 YYNGEE. V lost 0 bases to trimming and J lost 7 bases, with 13 bases between them. The CDR3 DNA sequence: TGTGCCAGCAGCGTAGTAGCTAGCGAGATCGGGGAGCTGTTTTTT. It is translated as CASSVVASEIGELFF. Full variable domain (missing parts from reference TRBV9 and TRBJ2-2): DSGVTQTPKHLITATGQRVTLRCSPRSGDLSVYWYQQSLDQGLQFLIQYYNGEERAKGNILERFSAQQFPDLHSELNLSSLELGDSALYFCASSVVASEIGELFFGEGSRLTVL.

This clone was recorded once. The CDR3 here is CASSLLGGLLNTEAFF. CDR3 in DNA: TGTGCCAGCAGTTTATTGGGGGGACTGCTGAACACTGAAGCTTTCTTT. The V gene is TRBV28, the J gene TRBJ1-1, with TRBD1 as a possible D gene (5 bases). The CDR3 is made up of 16 amino acids. V was pared by 1 base and J by 0 bases, with 12 bases between. The germline CDR1 and CDR2 sequences are MDHEN and SYDVKM.

The V and J genes are TRBV2 and TRBJ1-4; D call uncertain. Germline lookup yields CDR1 SNHLY and CDR2 FYNNEI. V was shortened by 5 bases and J by 8 bases, with 9 bases between the two germline ends. The CDR3 is 12 residues long. Here the CDR3 DNA reads TGTGCCAGCAGTCCGGACGAGGAAAAACTGTTTTTT. Translation: CASSPDEEKLFF. Filled out from reference TRBV2 and TRBJ1-4, the complete variable domain reads EPEVTQTPSHQVTQMGQEVILRCVPISNHLYFYWYRQILGQKVEFLVSFYNNEISEKSEIFDDQFSVERPDGSNFTLKIRSTKLEDSAMYFCASSPDEEKLFFGSGTQLSVL.

The genes are TRBV9 and TRBJ1-1, with 7 nucleotides matching TRBD1. The germline V gene has CDR1 SGDLS and CDR2 YYNGEE. The trim removed 3 bases at V and 5 bases at J, leaving 4 bases unmatched. The CDR3 is 13 residues long. CDR3 protein: CASSGSGGTEAFF. CDR3 bases: TGTGCCAGCAGCGGCTCAGGGGGGACTGAAGCTTTCTTT.